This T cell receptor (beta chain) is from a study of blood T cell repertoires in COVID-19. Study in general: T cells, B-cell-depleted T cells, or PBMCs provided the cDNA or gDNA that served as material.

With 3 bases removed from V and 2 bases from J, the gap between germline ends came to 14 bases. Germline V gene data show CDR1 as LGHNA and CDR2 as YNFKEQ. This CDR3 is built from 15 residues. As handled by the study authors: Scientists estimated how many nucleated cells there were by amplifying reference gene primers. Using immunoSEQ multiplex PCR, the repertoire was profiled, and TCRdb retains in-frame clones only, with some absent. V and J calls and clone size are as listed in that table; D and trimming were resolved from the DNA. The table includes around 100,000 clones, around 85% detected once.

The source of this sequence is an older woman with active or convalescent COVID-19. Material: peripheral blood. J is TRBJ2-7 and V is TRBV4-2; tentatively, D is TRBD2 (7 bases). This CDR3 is CASSQPGRGPYEQYF. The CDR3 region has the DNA TGTGCCAGCAGCCAGCCTGGGCGGGGGCCCTACGAGCAGTACTTC.